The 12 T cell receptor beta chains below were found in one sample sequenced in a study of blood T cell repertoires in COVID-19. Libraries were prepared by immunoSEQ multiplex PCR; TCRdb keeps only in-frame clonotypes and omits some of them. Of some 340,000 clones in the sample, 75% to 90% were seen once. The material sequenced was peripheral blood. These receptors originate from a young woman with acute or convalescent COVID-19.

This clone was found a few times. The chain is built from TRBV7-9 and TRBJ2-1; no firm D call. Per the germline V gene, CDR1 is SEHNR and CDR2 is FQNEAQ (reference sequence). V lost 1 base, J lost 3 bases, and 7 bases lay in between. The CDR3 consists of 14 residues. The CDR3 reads CASSLERDYNEQFF. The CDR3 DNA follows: TGTGCCAGCAGCTTAGAAAGAGACTACAATGAGCAGTTCTTC.

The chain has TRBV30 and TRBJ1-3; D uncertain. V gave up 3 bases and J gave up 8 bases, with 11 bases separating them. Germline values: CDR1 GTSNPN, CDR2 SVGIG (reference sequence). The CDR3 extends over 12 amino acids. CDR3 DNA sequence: TGTGCCTGGAGCGACTACCGGGACACCATATATTTT. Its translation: CAWSDYRDTIYF.

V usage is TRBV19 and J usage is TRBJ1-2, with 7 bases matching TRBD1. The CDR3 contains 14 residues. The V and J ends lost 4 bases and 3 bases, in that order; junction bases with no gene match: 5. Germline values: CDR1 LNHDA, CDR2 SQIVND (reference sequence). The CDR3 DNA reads TGTGCCAGTAGTACCAGACAGGGCCACTATGGCTACACCTTC. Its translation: CASSTRQGHYGYTF.

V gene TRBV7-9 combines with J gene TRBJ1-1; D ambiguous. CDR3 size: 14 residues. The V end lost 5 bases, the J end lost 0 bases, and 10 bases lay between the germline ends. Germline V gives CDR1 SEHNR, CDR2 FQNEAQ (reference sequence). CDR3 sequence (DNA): TGTGCCAGCAGCCCCGGGGTTTTGAACACTGAAGCTTTCTTT. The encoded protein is CASSPGVLNTEAFF.

CDR3 region: CASSLSNNSPLHF. CDR3 sequence (DNA): TGTGCCAGCAGCTTATCCAATAATTCACCCCTCCACTTT. This chain links TRBV7-3 with TRBJ1-6; D is unresolved. V lost 2 bases and J lost 5, with 4 bases in between. CDR1 and CDR2 (germline): SGHTA, FQGTGA. The CDR3 totals 13 residues.

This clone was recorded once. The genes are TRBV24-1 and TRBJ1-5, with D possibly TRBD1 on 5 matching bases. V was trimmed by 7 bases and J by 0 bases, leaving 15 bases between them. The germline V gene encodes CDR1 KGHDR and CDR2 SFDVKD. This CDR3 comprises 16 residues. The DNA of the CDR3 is TGTGCCACCAGCACTACAACGGGGGATAGCAATCAGCCCCAGCATTTT. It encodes CATSTTTGDSNQPQHF.

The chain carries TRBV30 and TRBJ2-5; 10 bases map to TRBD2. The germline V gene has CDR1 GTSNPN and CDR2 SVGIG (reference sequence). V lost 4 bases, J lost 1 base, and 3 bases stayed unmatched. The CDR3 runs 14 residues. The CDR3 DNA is TGTGCCTGGACAGCGGGGGGGTCCCAAGAGACCCAGTACTTC. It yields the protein CAWTAGGSQETQYF. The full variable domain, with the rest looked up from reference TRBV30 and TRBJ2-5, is SQTIHQWPATLVQPVGSPLSLECTVEGTSNPNLYWYRQAAGRGLQLLFYSVGIGQISSEVPQNLSASRPQDRQFILSSKKLLLSDSGFYLCAWTAGGSQETQYFGPGTRLLVL.

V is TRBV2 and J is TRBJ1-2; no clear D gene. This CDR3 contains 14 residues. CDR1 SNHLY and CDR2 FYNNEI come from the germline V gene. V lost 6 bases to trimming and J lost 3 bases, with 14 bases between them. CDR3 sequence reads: CASSAYRGDYGYTF. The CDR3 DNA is TGTGCCAGCAGCGCCTATCGGGGAGACTATGGCTACACCTTC.

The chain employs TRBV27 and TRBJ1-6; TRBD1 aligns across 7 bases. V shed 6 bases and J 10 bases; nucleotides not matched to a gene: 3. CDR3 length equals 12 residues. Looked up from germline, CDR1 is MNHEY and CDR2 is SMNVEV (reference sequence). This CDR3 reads CASREDRSPLHF. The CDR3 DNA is TGTGCCAGCAGAGAGGACAGGTCACCCCTCCACTTT.

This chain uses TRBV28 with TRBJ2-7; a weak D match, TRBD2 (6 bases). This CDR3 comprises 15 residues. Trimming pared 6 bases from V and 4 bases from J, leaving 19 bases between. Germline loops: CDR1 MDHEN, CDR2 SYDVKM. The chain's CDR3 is CASSLSSGSRYEQYF. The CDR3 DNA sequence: TGTGCCAGCAGCTTGTCGAGCGGGTCCCGGTACGAGCAGTACTTC.

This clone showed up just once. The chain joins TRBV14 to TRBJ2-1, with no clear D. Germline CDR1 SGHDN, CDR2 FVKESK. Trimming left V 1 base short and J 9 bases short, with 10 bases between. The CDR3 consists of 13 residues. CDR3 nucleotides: TGTGCCAGCAGCCAAGTAGCCTCCCCTGAGCAGTTCTTC. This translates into CASSQVASPEQFF.

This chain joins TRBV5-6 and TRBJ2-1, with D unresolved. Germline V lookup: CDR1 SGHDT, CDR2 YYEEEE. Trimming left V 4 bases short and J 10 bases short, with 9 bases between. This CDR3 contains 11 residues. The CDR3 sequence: CASSEPLEQFF. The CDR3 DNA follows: TGTGCCAGCAGCGAACCCCTAGAGCAGTTCTTC.